The 20 T cell receptor beta chains below come from one sample, sequenced in a study of T cell responses to AZD1222 COVID-19 vaccine (dated by TCRdb to about 2021). The sample's time point label is to be understood as: about 28 days (+/-7) after the second vaccine dose. The library was built by means of the immunoSEQ multiplex PCR assay. This immuneACCESS table, as held by TCRdb, lists in-frame sequences with V and J called but not all clones. Of the missing ones, under half trace to an unresolved V gene in checked studies; the others have no known cause. The sample has roughly 140,000 clones on record, 92% of them singletons. The ten largest clones capture approximately 9% of the sample. The material sequenced was peripheral blood, taken 28 days after the second AZD1222 dose. These receptors originate from an adult who received the AZD1222 COVID-19 vaccine.

The genes are TRBV27 and TRBJ1-1, with 7 bases fitting TRBD1. Trimming at V came to 4 bases and at J to 7 bases, leaving 6 bases not matched to a gene. Germline CDR1 and CDR2: MNHEY and SMNVEV (reference sequence). This CDR3 has 13 amino acids. The CDR3 spells CASSWGTAGEAFF. The CDR3 DNA is TGTGCCAGCAGTTGGGGGACAGCCGGTGAAGCTTTCTTT.

This clone was seen a single time. The chain combines TRBV19 with TRBJ1-2, with TRBD1 identical over 9 bases. V lost 6 bases and J lost 2; bases outside the gene matches: 4. The germline gives CDR1 LNHDA, CDR2 SQIVND (reference sequence). The CDR3 covers 14 residues. The CDR3 DNA reads as TGTGCCAGTAGGTTGGGACAGGGAAACTATGGCTACACCTTC. This gives the protein CASRLGQGNYGYTF.

V and J are TRBV3-1 (or the pseudogene TRBV3-2) and TRBJ1-2; 10 positions match TRBD1. This CDR3 is 15 amino acids long. V gave up 4 bases and J gave up 8 bases; unmatched junction bases: 10. In germline, CDR1 is LGHDT, CDR2 YNNKEL (reference sequence). The CDR3 region has the DNA TGTGCCAGCAGCCTACGGGACAGGGGTGCGGAAGGCTACACCTTC. Translation gives CASSLRDRGAEGYTF.

The chain joins TRBV12-3 or TRBV12-4 to TRBJ1-1; no definite D call. Trimming removed 7 bases at V and 6 bases at J, with 12 bases between. This CDR3 comprises 12 residues. CDR3 coding DNA: TGTGCCAGCACCCTAAATGAGCCTGAAGCTTTCTTT. It specifies CASTLNEPEAFF.

The V gene is TRBV3-1 (or the pseudogene TRBV3-2), the J gene TRBJ1-2; D is ambiguous. Trimming took off 4 bases at V and 0 bases at J, with 9 bases between the two ends. Per germline, CDR1 LGHDT and CDR2 YNNKEL (reference sequence). This CDR3 comprises 14 residues. The CDR3 region has the DNA TGTGCCAGCAGCCCCCGGGGAACTAACTATGGCTACACCTTC. This sequence encodes CASSPRGTNYGYTF.

The V call is TRBV5-4, the J call TRBJ1-3; 7 positions match TRBD1. Germline V gene lookup returns CDR1 SGHNT and CDR2 YYREEE (reference sequence). V lost 1 base and J lost 4; bases outside the gene matches: 5. The CDR3 totals 15 residues. CDR3 residues: CASSLSGGRGNTIYF. The CDR3 DNA sequence: TGTGCCAGCAGCTTGTCAGGGGGAAGGGGAAACACCATATATTTT.

The chain is built from TRBV5-1 and TRBJ2-1, with 12 bases aligning to TRBD1. Germline V CDR1 and CDR2: SGHRS, YFSETQ. With 4 bases clipped from V and 2 bases from J, the junction kept 13 bases outside the gene matches. The CDR3 runs 19 residues. The CDR3 here is CASSRRGQGASGTYNEQFF. CDR3 nucleotide sequence: TGCGCCAGCAGCCGCCGGGGACAGGGGGCGAGCGGAACCTACAATGAGCAGTTCTTC.

V usage is TRBV6-5 and J usage is TRBJ2-1; 12 bases are a match to TRBD2. Germline-derived CDR1 and CDR2 are MNHEY and SVGAGI. The CDR3 has 16 residues. The trim removed 0 bases at V and 7 bases at J, leaving 4 bases unmatched. In DNA form, the CDR3 reads TGTGCCAGCAGTTACTCCTGGACTAGCGGGGTTAATGAGCAGTTCTTC. Translating it yields CASSYSWTSGVNEQFF.

The table lists this clone with a count of one. CDR3 loop: CASNRGFTPEAFF. CDR3 bases: TGTGCCAGCAACCGGGGATTCACCCCTGAAGCTTTCTTT. The V and J genes are TRBV28 and TRBJ1-1, with D uncertain. The CDR3 consists of 13 residues. Germline V CDR1 and CDR2: MDHEN, SYDVKM. V lost 7 bases and J 6 bases, leaving 15 bases between the germline ends.

The chain combines TRBV28 with TRBJ1-4, with D perhaps TRBD1 (6 bases). Trimming took off 8 bases at V and 9 bases at J, with 7 bases between the two ends. The CDR3 totals 10 residues. The germline V gene has CDR1 MDHEN and CDR2 SYDVKM. The CDR3 DNA is TGTGCCAGCGGACAGCAAAAACTGTTTTTT. Its protein product is CASGQQKLFF.

The J gene is TRBJ1-1, the V gene TRBV5-4; TRBD1 might be the D (5 bases). Germline CDR1 is SGHNT and CDR2 is YYREEE (reference sequence). V lost 0 bases, J lost 1 base, and 10 bases lay in between. The CDR3 has 15 residues. CDR3 DNA sequence: TGTGCCAGCAGCTTGGGGGGGGGTCCGAACACTGAAGCTTTCTTT. It encodes CASSLGGGPNTEAFF.

The chain couples TRBV3-1 (or the pseudogene TRBV3-2) to TRBJ2-7; no clear D. Germline V gives CDR1 LGHDT, CDR2 YNNKEL (reference sequence). V lost 6 bases, J lost 0 bases, and 6 bases lay in between. The CDR3 contains 12 residues. CDR3 DNA: TGTGCCAGCAGTCATGGCTCCTACGAGCAGTACGTC. This sequence encodes CASSHGSYEQYV.

The V call is TRBV10-3, the J call TRBJ2-1; possibly TRBD2 for D (6 bases). The V end lost 2 bases, the J end lost 5 bases, and 10 bases lay between the germline ends. The CDR3 consists of 14 residues. Germline CDR1 and CDR2: ENHRY and SYGVKD. CDR3 sequence: CAISENGGNNEQFF. The CDR3, as DNA: TGTGCCATCAGTGAGAATGGCGGGAACAATGAGCAGTTCTTC.

V usage is TRBV15 and J usage is TRBJ1-5; D uncertain. Per germline, CDR1 LNHNV and CDR2 YYDKDF (reference sequence). The CDR3 is made up of 15 amino acids. Trimming removed 5 bases at V and 0 bases at J, with 11 bases between. The CDR3 nucleotides read TGTGCCACCAGCCACGTGGGGTATAGCAATCAGCCCCAGCATTTT. Amino acid sequence: CATSHVGYSNQPQHF.

The chain joins TRBV7-2 to TRBJ2-3; D remains ambiguous. This CDR3 is 13 amino acids long. The V gene's germline CDR1 is SGHTA and CDR2 FQGNSA. With 5 bases removed from V and 4 bases from J, the gap between germline ends came to 10 bases. CDR3 DNA: TGTGCCAGCAGCCGGTACCCAGCAGATACGCAGTATTTT. This encodes CASSRYPADTQYF.

This chain uses TRBV7-9 with TRBJ2-2, with D possibly called TRBD1 or TRBD2 (6 bases each). V was pared by 4 bases and J by 6 bases, with 21 bases between. The CDR3 covers 17 residues. Germline V gene sequence: CDR1 SEHNR, CDR2 FQNEAQ (reference sequence). CDR3 protein: CASSSPLLGGIAGELFF. CDR3 DNA: TGTGCCAGCAGCTCCCCCCTCCTAGGGGGGATTGCCGGGGAGCTGTTTTTT.

This chain uses TRBV3-1 (or the pseudogene TRBV3-2) with TRBJ1-1; tentatively, D is TRBD1 (5 bases). V was cut by 1 base and J by 0 bases, with 12 bases left in between. CDR3 length: 16 residues. Per germline, CDR1 LGHDT and CDR2 YNNKEL (reference sequence). The CDR3 bases are TGTGCCAGCAGCCAAGGGTCGGGGGGACTGAACACTGAAGCTTTCTTT. Protein sequence: CASSQGSGGLNTEAFF.

The chain carries TRBV14 and TRBJ2-5; TRBD2 aligns across 7 bases. The germline V gene encodes CDR1 SGHDN and CDR2 FVKESK. The trim removed 4 bases at V and 2 bases at J, leaving 10 bases unmatched. This CDR3 comprises 16 residues. CDR3 sequence reads: CASSPGRGGGQETQYF. The CDR3 DNA reads TGTGCCAGCAGCCCGGGACGCGGGGGAGGGCAAGAGACCCAGTACTTC.

V is TRBV9 and J is TRBJ2-6; D uncertain. This CDR3 contains 14 residues. The V and J ends lost 0 bases and 1 base respectively, with 2 bases between them. The germline V gene encodes CDR1 SGDLS and CDR2 YYNGEE. Written as DNA, the CDR3 is TGTGCCAGCAGCGTAGGGTCTGGGGCCAACGTCCTGACTTTC. It is translated as CASSVGSGANVLTF.

This rearrangement joins TRBV24-1 to TRBJ1-5; D perhaps matches TRBD1 (6 bases). Trimming stripped 3 bases from V and 4 bases from J, with 9 bases between. CDR3 length: 14 residues. Germline V gives CDR1 KGHDR, CDR2 SFDVKD. CDR3: CATSDADSNQPQHF. CDR3 DNA: TGTGCCACCAGTGATGCGGACAGTAATCAGCCCCAGCATTTT.